This TCR beta chain was retrieved from a study of monozygotic twins with inflammatory bowel disease. Study-level results: It was observed that concordant and discordant twins did not differ in repertoire similarity, possibly given limited power. In patient repertoires, differing immunosuppressive treatments may have added some variability. Healthy co-twins showed greater TCRbeta diversity (inverse Simpson) than IBD patients.

The CDR3 sequence is 16 residues long. The V gene's germline CDR1 is SGHTA and CDR2 FQGNSA. In regard to this clonotype: The target antigen is unknown.

Every TCR library drew on 3,500 to 4,000 ng of total RNA. TCRdb reprocessed the 5' RACE reads, with one entry per CDR3 protein and no DNA. The sample has about 210,000 distinct CDR3 sequences; the top ten hold around 1.5%. This sequence joins TRBV7-2 and TRBJ2-1; absent DNA, TCRdb's TRBD1 call cannot be checked. The source material was blood. This sequence originates from a human donor with ulcerative colitis or Crohn's disease, or a healthy co-twin of an affected twin (not recorded which). CDR3 amino acids: CASSLWLTPGSLNQFF.